This T cell receptor (beta chain) was sequenced during a study of beta chain features in type 1 diabetes. Study-level background: Age and gender were similar between patients and healthy donors, as were cell yields.

Every bit of the isolated RNA underwent reverse transcription, so sequencing read expressed TCRB transcripts. Assay used: immunoSEQ multiplex PCR; TCRdb lists only in-frame clones, some missing. This sample has about 620,000 clones, with about 16% found just once. Germline CDR1 is LNHNV and CDR2 is YYDKDF (reference sequence). The V end was cut by 1 base, the J end by 0 bases, with 13 bases between. The CDR3 consists of 17 residues. This receptor was identified in a man in his late teens or twenties in good health. Sequenced: naive CD4+ T cells from blood. This chain uses TRBV15 with TRBJ1-3, with a tentative D call TRBD1 (5 bases). The CDR3 coding sequence is TGTGCCACCAGCAGAGTCGGGACGGGGAGCTCTGGAAACACCATATATTTT. Translating gives CATSRVGTGSSGNTIYF.